This TCR beta chain came from a study of cytomegalovirus exposure and HLA in healthy donors. PCR involved 60 Vbeta and 13 Jbeta primers. Assay: immunoSEQ multiplex PCR; the TCRdb copy retains only in-frame clones and omits some. Of about 170,000 clones in the sample, about 88% were seen once. Findings of the study overall: An analysis that was carried out later associated 16,000 or so TCR beta sequences with HLA alleles at 0.05 false discovery rate.

Concerning this clone: The target antigen is unknown.

This CDR3 comprises 14 residues. In germline, CDR1 is SGHNT, CDR2 YENEEA. V trimming: 0 bases; J trimming: 4 bases; junction bases outside the gene matches: 0. The sequencing input was PBMCs. This chain links TRBV11-3 with TRBJ2-1, with 7 bases matching TRBD2. The clonotype originates from a man under 40 in good health and CMV-seropositive. In DNA, the CDR3 is TGTGCCAGCAGCTTAGAGGGGGGGTACAATGAGCAGTTCTTC. It yields the protein CASSLEGGYNEQFF.